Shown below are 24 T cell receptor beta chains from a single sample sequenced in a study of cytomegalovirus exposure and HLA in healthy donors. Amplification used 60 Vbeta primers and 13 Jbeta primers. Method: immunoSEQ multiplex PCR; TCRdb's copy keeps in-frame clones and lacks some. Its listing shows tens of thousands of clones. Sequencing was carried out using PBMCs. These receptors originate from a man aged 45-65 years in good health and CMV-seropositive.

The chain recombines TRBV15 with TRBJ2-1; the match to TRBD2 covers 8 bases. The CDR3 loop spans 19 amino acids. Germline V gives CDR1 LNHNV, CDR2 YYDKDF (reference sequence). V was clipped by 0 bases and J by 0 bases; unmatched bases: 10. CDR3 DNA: TGTGCCACCAGCAGAGAGGCTAGCGGGTATATAAGCTCCTACAATGAGCAGTTCTTC. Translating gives CATSREASGYISSYNEQFF.

The CDR3 DNA follows: TGTGCCTGGAGTGTACACAGTAACCCTGAAAAACTGTTTTTT. Its translation: CAWSVHSNPEKLFF. The V and J genes are TRBV30 and TRBJ1-4; unclear D gene. Deletions cut 0 bases from V and 7 bases from J, with 12 bases between. Per germline, CDR1 GTSNPN and CDR2 SVGIG (reference sequence). The CDR3 spans 14 residues.

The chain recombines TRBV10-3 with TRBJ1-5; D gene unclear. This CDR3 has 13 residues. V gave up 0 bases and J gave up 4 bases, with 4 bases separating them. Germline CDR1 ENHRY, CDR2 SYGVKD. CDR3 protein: CAISESVNQPQHF. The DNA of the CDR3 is TGTGCCATCAGTGAGTCTGTAAATCAGCCCCAGCATTTT.

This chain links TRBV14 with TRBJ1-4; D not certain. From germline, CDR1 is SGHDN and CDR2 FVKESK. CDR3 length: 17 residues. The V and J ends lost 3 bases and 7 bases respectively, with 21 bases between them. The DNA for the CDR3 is TGTGCCAGCAGCCAGGAGACATTTTCCCCTGCGGGTGAAAAACTGTTTTTT. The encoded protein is CASSQETFSPAGEKLFF.

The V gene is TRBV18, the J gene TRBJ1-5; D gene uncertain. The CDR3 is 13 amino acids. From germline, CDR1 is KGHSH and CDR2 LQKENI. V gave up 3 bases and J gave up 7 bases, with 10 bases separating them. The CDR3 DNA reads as TGTGCCAGCTCACCGGCGGGTAACCAGCCCCAGCATTTT. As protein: CASSPAGNQPQHF.

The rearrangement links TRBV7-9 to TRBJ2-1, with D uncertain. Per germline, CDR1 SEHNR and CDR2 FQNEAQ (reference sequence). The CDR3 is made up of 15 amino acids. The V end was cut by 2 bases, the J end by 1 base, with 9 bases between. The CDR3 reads CASSLSRVSYNEQFF. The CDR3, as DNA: TGTGCCAGCAGCTTATCGAGAGTGTCCTACAATGAGCAGTTCTTC.

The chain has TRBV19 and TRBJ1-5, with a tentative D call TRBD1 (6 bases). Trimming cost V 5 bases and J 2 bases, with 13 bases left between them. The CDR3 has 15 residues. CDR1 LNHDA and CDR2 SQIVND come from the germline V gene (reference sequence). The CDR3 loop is CASSDRPRGNQPQHF. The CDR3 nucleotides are TGTGCCAGTAGTGACAGGCCGCGAGGCAATCAGCCCCAGCATTTT. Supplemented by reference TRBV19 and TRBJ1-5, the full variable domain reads DGGITQSPKYLFRKEGQNVTLSCEQNLNHDAMYWYRQDPGQGLRLIYYSQIVNDFQKGDIAEGYSVSREKKESFPLTVTSAQKNPTAFYLCASSDRPRGNQPQHFGDGTRLSIL.

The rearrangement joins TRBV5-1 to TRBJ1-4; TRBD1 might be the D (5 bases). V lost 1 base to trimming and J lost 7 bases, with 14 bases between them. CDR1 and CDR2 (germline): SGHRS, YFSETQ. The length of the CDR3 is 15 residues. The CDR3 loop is CASSLWGSDGEKLFF. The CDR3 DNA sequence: TGCGCCAGCAGCTTGTGGGGCAGTGACGGTGAAAAACTGTTTTTT.

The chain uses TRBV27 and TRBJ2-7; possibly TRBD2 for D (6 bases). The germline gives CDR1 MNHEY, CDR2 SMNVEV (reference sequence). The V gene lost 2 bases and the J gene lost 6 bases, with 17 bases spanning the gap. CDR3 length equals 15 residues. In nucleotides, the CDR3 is TGTGCCAGCAGTTTAGGGGGAGGTCCCATCTTCGAGCAGTACGTC. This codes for CASSLGGGPIFEQYV.

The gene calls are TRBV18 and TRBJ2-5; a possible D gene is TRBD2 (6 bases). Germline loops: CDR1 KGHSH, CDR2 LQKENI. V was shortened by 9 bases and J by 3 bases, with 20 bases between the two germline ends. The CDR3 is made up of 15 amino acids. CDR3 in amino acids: CASLNRDSKEETQYF. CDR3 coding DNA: TGTGCCAGTCTTAACCGGGACTCGAAGGAAGAGACCCAGTACTTC.

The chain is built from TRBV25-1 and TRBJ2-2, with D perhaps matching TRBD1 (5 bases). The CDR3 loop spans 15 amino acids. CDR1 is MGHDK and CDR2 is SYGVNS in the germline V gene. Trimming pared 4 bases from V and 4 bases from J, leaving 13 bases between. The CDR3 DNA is TGTGCCAGCAGTGTAGTGACAGATTCCACCGGGGAGCTGTTTTTT. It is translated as CASSVVTDSTGELFF.

The CDR3 DNA reads as TGTGCCAGCAGTGATGACTTCCGCTCCTACAATGAGCAGTTCTTC. Translation gives CASSDDFRSYNEQFF. This chain connects TRBV25-1 to TRBJ2-1; D remains unclear. With 3 bases removed from V and 0 bases from J, the gap between germline ends came to 9 bases. The CDR3 has 15 residues. Looked up from germline, CDR1 is MGHDK and CDR2 is SYGVNS.

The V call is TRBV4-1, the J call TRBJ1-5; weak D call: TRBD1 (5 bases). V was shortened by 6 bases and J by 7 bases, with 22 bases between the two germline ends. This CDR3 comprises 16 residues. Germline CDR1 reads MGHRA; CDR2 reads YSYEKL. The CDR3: CASSPRGGGMGQPQHF. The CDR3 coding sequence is TGCGCCAGCAGTCCGCGGGGGGGTGGAATGGGGCAGCCCCAGCATTTT.

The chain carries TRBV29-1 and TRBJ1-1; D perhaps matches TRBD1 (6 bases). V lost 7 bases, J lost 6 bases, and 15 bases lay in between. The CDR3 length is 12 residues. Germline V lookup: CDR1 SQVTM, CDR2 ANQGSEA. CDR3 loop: CSGQDLIAEAFF. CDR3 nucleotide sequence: TGCAGCGGACAGGACCTTATAGCTGAAGCTTTCTTT.

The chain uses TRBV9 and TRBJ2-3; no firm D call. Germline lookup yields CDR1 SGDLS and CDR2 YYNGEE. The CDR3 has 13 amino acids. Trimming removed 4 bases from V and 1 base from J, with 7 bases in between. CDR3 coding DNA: TGTGCCAGCAGCCAAAGCGGCACAGATACGCAGTATTTT. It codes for CASSQSGTDTQYF.

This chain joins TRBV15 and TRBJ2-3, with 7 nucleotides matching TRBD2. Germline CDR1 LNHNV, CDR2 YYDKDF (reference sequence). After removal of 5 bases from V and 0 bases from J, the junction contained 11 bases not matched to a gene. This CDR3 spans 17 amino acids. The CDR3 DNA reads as TGTGCCACCAGCTCAAAAGGTCGAGCGGGAAGCACAGATACGCAGTATTTT. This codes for CATSSKGRAGSTDTQYF.

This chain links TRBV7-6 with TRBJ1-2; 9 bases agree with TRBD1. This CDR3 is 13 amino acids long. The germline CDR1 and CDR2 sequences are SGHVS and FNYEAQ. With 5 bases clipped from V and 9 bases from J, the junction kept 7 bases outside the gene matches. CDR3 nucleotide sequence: TGTGCCAGCAGCGCGGATGGGACAGGGCGCTACACCTTC. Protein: CASSADGTGRYTF.

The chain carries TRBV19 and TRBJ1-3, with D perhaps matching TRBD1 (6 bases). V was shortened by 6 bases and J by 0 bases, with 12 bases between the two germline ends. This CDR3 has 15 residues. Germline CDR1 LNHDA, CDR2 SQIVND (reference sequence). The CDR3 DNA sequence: TGTGCCAGTAGACAGGGCGAGGACTCTGGAAACACCATATATTTT. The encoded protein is CASRQGEDSGNTIYF.

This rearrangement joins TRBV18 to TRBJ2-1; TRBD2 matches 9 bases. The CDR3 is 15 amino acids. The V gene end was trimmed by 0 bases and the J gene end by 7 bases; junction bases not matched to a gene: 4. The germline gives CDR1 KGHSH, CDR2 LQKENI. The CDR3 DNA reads TGTGCCAGCTCACCACCCGGGACTAGCCTAAATGAGCAGTTCTTC. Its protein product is CASSPPGTSLNEQFF. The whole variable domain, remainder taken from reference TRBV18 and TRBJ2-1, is NAGVMQNPRHLVRRRGQEARLRCSPMKGHSHVYWYRQLPEEGLKFMVYLQKENIIDESGMPKERFSAEFPKEGPSILRIQQVVRGDSAAYFCASSPPGTSLNEQFFGPGTRLTVL.

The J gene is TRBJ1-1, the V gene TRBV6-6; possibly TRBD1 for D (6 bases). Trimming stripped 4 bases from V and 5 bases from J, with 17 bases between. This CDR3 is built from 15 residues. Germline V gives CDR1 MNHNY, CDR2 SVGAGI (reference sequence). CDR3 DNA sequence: TGTGCCAGCAGTTCCCCGGGGGGGGCGGGGACTGAAGCTTTCTTT. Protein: CASSSPGGAGTEAFF.

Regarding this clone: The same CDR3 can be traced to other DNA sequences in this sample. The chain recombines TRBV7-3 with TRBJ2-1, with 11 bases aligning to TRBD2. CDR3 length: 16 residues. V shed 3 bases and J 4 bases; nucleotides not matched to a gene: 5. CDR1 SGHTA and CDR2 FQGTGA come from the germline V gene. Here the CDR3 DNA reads TGTGCCAGCAGCTTTAGCGGGAGGGCAAATTACAATGAGCAGTTCTTC. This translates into CASSFSGRANYNEQFF.

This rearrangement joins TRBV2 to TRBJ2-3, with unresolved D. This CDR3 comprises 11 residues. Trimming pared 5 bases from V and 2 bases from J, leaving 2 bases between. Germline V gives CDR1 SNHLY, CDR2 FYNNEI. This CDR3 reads CASSYTDTQYF. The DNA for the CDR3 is TGTGCCAGCAGTTACACAGATACGCAGTATTTT. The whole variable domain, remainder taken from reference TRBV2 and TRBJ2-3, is EPEVTQTPSHQVTQMGQEVILRCVPISNHLYFYWYRQILGQKVEFLVSFYNNEISEKSEIFDDQFSVERPDGSNFTLKIRSTKLEDSAMYFCASSYTDTQYFGPGTRLTVL.

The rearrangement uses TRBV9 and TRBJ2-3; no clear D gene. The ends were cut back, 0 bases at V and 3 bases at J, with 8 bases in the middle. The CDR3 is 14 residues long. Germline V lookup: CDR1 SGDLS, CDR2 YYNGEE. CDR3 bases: TGTGCCAGCAGCGTAGATCCCTCTACAGATACGCAGTATTTT. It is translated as CASSVDPSTDTQYF.

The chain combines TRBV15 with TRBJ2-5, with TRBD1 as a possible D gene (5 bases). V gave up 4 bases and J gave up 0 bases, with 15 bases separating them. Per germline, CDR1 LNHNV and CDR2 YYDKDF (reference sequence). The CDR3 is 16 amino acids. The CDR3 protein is CATSTPTDLYQETQYF. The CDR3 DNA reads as TGTGCCACCAGCACTCCGACAGATCTGTACCAAGAGACCCAGTACTTC.